This passage covers 14 T cell receptor beta chains from one sample sequenced in a study of T cell responses to AZD1222 COVID-19 vaccine. Profiling relied on immunoSEQ multiplex PCR, and the TCRdb table lists in-frame clones only, not all of them. The sample carries some 120,000 clones, about 90% recorded once. Sample: peripheral blood, taken on day 0 of AZD1222 vaccination. The receptors derive from an adult in good health.

This clone was detected only once. The genes are TRBV6-6 and TRBJ2-7; unclear D gene. Germline V gives CDR1 MNHNY, CDR2 SVGAGI (reference sequence). The CDR3 length is 11 residues. V was pared by 4 bases and J by 4 bases, with 5 bases between. The CDR3 loop reads CASSLTYEQYF. CDR3 DNA sequence: TGTGCCAGCAGTTTGACTTACGAGCAGTACTTC.

The chain links TRBV9 to TRBJ2-7; 10 bases are a match to TRBD2. This CDR3 region has 17 residues. Germline V lookup: CDR1 SGDLS, CDR2 YYNGEE. With V trimmed by 4 bases and J by 7 bases, 17 bases remained unmatched. The CDR3 is CASSTRTGLAGAREQYF. CDR3 in DNA: TGTGCCAGCAGCACGCGGACAGGCCTAGCGGGAGCGCGGGAGCAGTACTTC.

The chain couples TRBV20-1 to TRBJ1-6; the D is unclear. Germline lookup yields CDR1 DFQATT and CDR2 SNEGSKA (reference sequence). The CDR3 sequence is 11 residues long. CDR3 protein: CSPAKDSPLHF. The CDR3 DNA sequence: TGCAGCCCAGCAAAGGATTCACCCCTCCACTTT.

This clone was seen only a few times. This rearrangement joins TRBV6-1 to TRBJ1-1; D gene ambiguous. There are 12 residues in the CDR3. Germline V gives CDR1 MNHNS, CDR2 SASEGT. V was cut by 9 bases and J by 7 bases, with 15 bases left in between. The CDR3 coding sequence is TGTGCCAGTGGAGGAGGTTTCGGTGAAGCTTTCTTT. Its translation: CASGGGFGEAFF.

The rearrangement links TRBV10-3 to TRBJ2-7; 7 bases are a match to TRBD2. Germline V gene sequence: CDR1 ENHRY, CDR2 SYGVKD. The V gene end was trimmed by 9 bases and the J gene end by 4 bases; junction bases not matched to a gene: 9. This CDR3 region has 13 residues. For the CDR3, the DNA is TGTGCCATGAGGGAGGGGTTGGGGTACGAGCAGTACTTC. Protein sequence: CAMREGLGYEQYF.

The gene calls are TRBV5-5 and TRBJ2-7, with 7 bases identical to TRBD1. CDR3 size: 15 residues. The germline CDR1 and CDR2 sequences are SGHKS and YYEKEE (reference sequence). V shed 4 bases and J 4 bases; nucleotides not matched to a gene: 11. CDR3: CASSIHRDRGYEQYF. CDR3 nucleotides: TGTGCCAGCAGCATCCACCGGGACAGAGGGTACGAGCAGTACTTC.

The CDR3 loop is CASSVARTGAGEKLFF. In DNA form, the CDR3 reads TGTGCCAGCAGCGTAGCCCGGACAGGGGCAGGTGAAAAACTGTTTTTT. This chain connects TRBV9 to TRBJ1-4; 9 bases map to TRBD1. CDR1 is SGDLS, CDR2 YYNGEE, per germline. V trimming: 0 bases; J trimming: 7 bases; junction bases outside the gene matches: 7. This CDR3 comprises 16 residues.

The chain combines TRBV7-8 with TRBJ2-5; the D gene is possibly TRBD1 (6 bases). In germline, CDR1 is SGHVS, CDR2 FQNEAQ. Trimming stripped 4 bases from V and 13 bases from J, with 19 bases between. The CDR3 spans 13 residues. The CDR3 spells CASSSQEQGPRYF. CDR3 bases: TGTGCCAGCAGCTCACAGGAACAGGGCCCCCGGTACTTC.

This clone was detected only a few times. J is TRBJ1-6 and V is TRBV19; 7 nucleotides match TRBD1. Germline CDR1 reads LNHDA; CDR2 reads SQIVND (reference sequence). There are 14 residues in the CDR3. V lost 6 bases to trimming and J lost 6 bases; unmatched junction nucleotides: 5. CDR3 residues: CASSQGVLNSPLHF. As DNA, the CDR3 is TGTGCCAGTAGCCAGGGGGTTCTTAATTCACCCCTCCACTTT. Filled out from reference TRBV19 and TRBJ1-6, the complete variable domain reads DGGITQSPKYLFRKEGQNVTLSCEQNLNHDAMYWYRQDPGQGLRLIYYSQIVNDFQKGDIAEGYSVSREKKESFPLTVTSAQKNPTAFYLCASSQGVLNSPLHFGNGTRLTVT.

The rearrangement joins TRBV28 to TRBJ2-7, with D perhaps matching TRBD1 or TRBD2 (7 bases each). Trimming took 5 bases from V and 5 from J, leaving 19 bases between them. This CDR3 is built from 15 residues. CDR1 and CDR2 (germline): MDHEN, SYDVKM. The CDR3: CASSHPRGGTHEQYF. DNA of the CDR3: TGTGCCAGCAGTCATCCCAGGGGGGGTACCCACGAGCAGTACTTC.

The chain carries TRBV28 and TRBJ1-1; D gene uncertain. Looked up from germline, CDR1 is MDHEN and CDR2 is SYDVKM. Trimming removed 2 bases from V and 0 bases from J, with 1 base in between. CDR3 length: 12 amino acids. The CDR3 DNA reads as TGTGCCAGCAGTTTAATGAACACTGAAGCTTTCTTT. It is translated as CASSLMNTEAFF.

This clone was observed a few times. The genes are TRBV27 and TRBJ1-2; TRBD1 matches at 8 bases. V was clipped by 6 bases and J by 3 bases; unmatched bases: 12. CDR1 is MNHEY and CDR2 is SMNVEV in the germline V gene (reference sequence). The length of the CDR3 is 16 residues. The chain's CDR3 is CASSNLGQGLYYGYTF. In DNA form, the CDR3 reads TGTGCCAGCAGCAATCTTGGACAGGGCCTGTACTATGGCTACACCTTC.

V is TRBV29-1 and J is TRBJ2-1; 7 positions match TRBD2. Looked up from germline, CDR1 is SQVTM and CDR2 is ANQGSEA. The CDR3 covers 13 residues. Unmatched junction bases numbered 9, after V lost 7 bases and J lost 6 bases. The CDR3 is CSAVAGLGNEQFF. The CDR3 nucleotides are TGCAGCGCTGTAGCGGGCCTGGGCAATGAGCAGTTCTTC.

This clone was observed once. The chain has TRBV5-1 and TRBJ1-4, with 9 nucleotides matching TRBD1. Germline trimming cut 4 bases from V and 5 bases from J; bases unmatched to any gene: 6. CDR3 length equals 15 residues. Germline assignment: CDR1 SGHRS and CDR2 YFSETQ. The CDR3 DNA sequence: TGCGCCAGCAGCCAAAGACAGGGGGGAAATGAAAAACTGTTTTTT. This sequence encodes CASSQRQGGNEKLFF.